This TCR beta chain was recovered during a study of vaccination and CD4 T cells after COVID-19. Across the whole study: A CEFX pool, an HIV-1 Nef pool, or no peptide went to control cultures.

The CDR3 consists of 15 residues. CDR1 SGHDT and CDR2 YYEEEE come from the germline V gene. V lost 4 bases, J lost 1 base, and 14 bases lay in between. Treatment reported: roughly 10-day PBMC culture with coronavirus spike peptide pools or control peptides (ViraFEST assay). ViraFEST relied on peptide pools to expand antigen-specific T cells; the TCRs were sequenced afterward. The Oncomine TCR Beta short-read assay generated sequence data from the DNA of cultured CD4+ T cells. TCRdb processed the PCR reads anew with MiXCR; each CDR3 protein has one entry. The table has fewer than 10,000 distinct CDR3 sequences, 35% to 40% seen once; the top ten hold approximately 15%. To note about this clonotype: Its target is not known.

The receptor comes from a human donor who had recovered from COVID-19. This chain links TRBV5-6 with TRBJ2-5, with D perhaps assigned TRBD1 or TRBD2 (6 bases each). The specimen was CD4+ T cells from blood, cultured in vitro. Here the CDR3 reads CASSPRGAFQETQYF. DNA for the CDR3: TGTGCCAGCAGCCCTAGGGGGGCCTTCCAAGAGACCCAGTACTTC.